What follows are 32 T cell receptor beta chains derived from one specimen sequenced in a study of identical twins. A single record per CDR3 protein comes from TCRdb applying MiXCR to the 5' RACE reads. The table includes around 250,000 distinct CDR3 sequences, about 12% detected once. The same specimen was also included in a second study, on yellow fever vaccine responses in identical twins.

The sample comprised memory (CD45RO+) T cells sorted from blood. These receptors originate from a young woman in good health.

This clonotype was seen more than once but under ten times. The chain is built from TRBV28 and TRBJ1-1; D unresolved. Trimming left V 2 bases short and J 6 bases short, with 7 bases between. The CDR3 has 12 residues. CDR1 is MDHEN and CDR2 is SYDVKM in the germline V gene. In DNA form, the CDR3 reads TGTGCCAGCAGTTTACCGGATTCTGAAGCTTTCTTT. As protein: CASSLPDSEAFF. Looking up the rest from reference TRBV28 and TRBJ1-1 gives the full variable domain: DVKVTQSSRYLVKRTGEKVFLECVQDMDHENMFWYRQDPGLGLRLIYFSYDVKMKEKGDIPEGYSVSREKKERFSLILESASTNQTSMYLCASSLPDSEAFFGQGTRLTVV.

In its sample, this clonotype was seen many times. V is TRBV7-8 and J is TRBJ2-7, with D maybe TRBD2 (6 bases). The V and J ends lost 3 bases and 4 bases respectively, with 13 bases between them. Per germline, CDR1 SGHVS and CDR2 FQNEAQ. This CDR3 has 14 residues. The DNA of the CDR3 is TGTGCCAGCAGCTTCGAGACTAGTTTATACGAGCAGTACTTC. Protein sequence: CASSFETSLYEQYF.

This clonotype showed up just a few times. This chain connects TRBV3-1 to TRBJ2-7; 9 bases are shared with TRBD1. Trimming took 6 bases from V and 4 from J; bases not matched to a gene: 7. This CDR3 has 14 residues. CDR1 LGHDT and CDR2 YNNKEL come from the germline V gene (reference sequence). CDR3 sequence reads: CASSPGTGIYEQYF. The CDR3 DNA reads as TGTGCCAGCAGTCCCGGGACAGGGATTTACGAGCAGTACTTC.

This clonotype was found many times. The chain links TRBV5-1 to TRBJ2-7; D is unclear. Trimming took off 6 bases at V and 3 bases at J, with 13 bases between the two ends. This CDR3 region has 13 residues. Germline lookup yields CDR1 SGHRS and CDR2 YFSETQ. In DNA, the CDR3 is TGCGCCAGCACCGCACAGAAAGGCTACGAGCAGTACTTC. Translated: CASTAQKGYEQYF.

This chain connects TRBV6-4 to TRBJ2-7; the D gene is possibly TRBD1 (5 bases). The CDR3 has 13 amino acids. Germline V CDR1 and CDR2: MRHNA, SNTAGT. The V end lost 3 bases, the J end lost 2 bases, and 8 bases lay between the germline ends. The CDR3 spells CASSEGATYEQYF. DNA for the CDR3: TGTGCCAGCAGTGAAGGGGCCACCTACGAGCAGTACTTC.

This clonotype was counted only a few times. J is TRBJ1-4 and V is TRBV7-2, with unresolved D. The length of the CDR3 is 14 residues. Trimming removed 0 bases at V and 3 bases at J, with 5 bases between. Per the germline V gene, CDR1 is SGHTA and CDR2 is FQGNSA. CDR3 region: CASSLAGSNEKLFF. The CDR3 DNA reads as TGTGCCAGCAGCTTAGCAGGGTCTAATGAAAAACTGTTTTTT.

There are a few counts of this clonotype. The J gene is TRBJ2-1, the V gene TRBV15; 7 bases agree with TRBD1. From germline, CDR1 is LNHNV and CDR2 YYDKDF (reference sequence). Trimming cost V 3 bases and J 3 bases; bases outside gene matches: 2. This CDR3 region has 14 residues. CDR3 nucleotide sequence: TGTGCCACCAGCAGGGACAGGATCTACAATGAGCAGTTCTTC. This encodes CATSRDRIYNEQFF. The full variable domain, rest sourced from reference TRBV15 and TRBJ2-1, is DAMVIQNPRYQVTQFGKPVTLSCSQTLNHNVMYWYQQKSSQAPKLLFHYYDKDFNNEADTPDNFQSRRPNTSFCFLDIRSPGLGDTAMYLCATSRDRIYNEQFFGPGTRLTVL.

This clonotype was observed at least ten times. The chain joins TRBV5-1 to TRBJ2-3; 8 nucleotides match TRBD2. The J segment lost 3 bases and the V segment lost 0 bases, leaving 6 bases of the junction unmatched. Germline CDR1 reads SGHRS; CDR2 reads YFSETQ. The CDR3 is made up of 16 amino acids. The CDR3 coding sequence is TGCGCCAGCAGCTTGGCGGGGACTAGTGGTACAGATACGCAGTATTTT. This encodes CASSLAGTSGTDTQYF.

Only a few counts were recorded for this clonotype. This chain uses TRBV7-2 with TRBJ2-7, with D perhaps matching TRBD1 (6 bases). Trimming left V 2 bases short and J 7 bases short, with 12 bases between. Germline assignment: CDR1 SGHTA and CDR2 FQGNSA. The length of the CDR3 is 13 residues. For the CDR3, the DNA is TGTGCCAGCAGCTTAAACAGGGTAGGGGAGCAGTACTTC. It translates to CASSLNRVGEQYF.

CDR3 coding DNA: TGTGCCAGCAGCCAATTGACAGGGCGCGACACCGGGGAGCTGTTTTTT. Translation: CASSQLTGRDTGELFF. This sequence joins TRBV3-1 and TRBJ2-2, with 7 bases aligning to TRBD1. Looked up from germline, CDR1 is LGHDT and CDR2 is YNNKEL (reference sequence). The ends lost 2 bases at V and 3 bases at J; junction bases unmatched: 6. This CDR3 has 16 residues.

This clonotype showed up many times. V and J are TRBV5-1 and TRBJ2-1; D is perhaps TRBD1 (5 bases). V was shortened by 0 bases and J by 4 bases, with 11 bases between the two germline ends. CDR3 length: 15 amino acids. CDR1 SGHRS and CDR2 YFSETQ come from the germline V gene. This chain's CDR3 is CASSLANRGYNEQFF. CDR3 DNA sequence: TGCGCCAGCAGCTTGGCCAATAGGGGATACAATGAGCAGTTCTTC.

This clonotype has only a few counts. The rearrangement links TRBV20-1 to TRBJ2-3, with a possible D match to TRBD2 (7 bases). Deletions cut 6 bases from V and 2 bases from J, with 12 bases between. Germline-derived CDR1 and CDR2 are DFQATT and SNEGSKA (reference sequence). The CDR3 sequence is 13 residues long. This chain's CDR3 is CSAAGATTDTQYF. DNA for the CDR3: TGCAGTGCCGCGGGGGCCACCACAGATACGCAGTATTTT.

In its sample, this clonotype was seen many times. The gene calls are TRBV29-1 and TRBJ1-1; 7 bases align to TRBD1. V gave up 6 bases and J gave up 3 bases; unmatched junction bases: 7. Germline loops: CDR1 SQVTM, CDR2 ANQGSEA. The CDR3 covers 13 residues. The CDR3, as DNA: TGCAGCGTGGGGACAGCGGAGTACACTGAAGCTTTCTTT. It translates to CSVGTAEYTEAFF.

This chain joins TRBV7-2 and TRBJ2-5; possible D gene TRBD2, 7 bases. The V and J ends lost 3 bases and 5 bases respectively, with 22 bases between them. CDR3 length: 17 amino acids. Per germline, CDR1 SGHTA and CDR2 FQGNSA. The DNA for the CDR3 is TGTGCCAGCAGCTTCAGCCCCTTCGGAGGGGGGGGGGAGACCCAGTACTTC. Its protein is CASSFSPFGGGGETQYF. Drawing the rest from reference TRBV7-2 and TRBJ2-5, the complete variable domain is GAGVSQSPSNKVTEKGKDVELRCDPISGHTALYWYRQSLGQGLEFLIYFQGNSAPDKSGLPSDRFSAERTGGSVSTLTIQRTQQEDSAVYLCASSFSPFGGGGETQYFGPGTRLLVL.

There are a few counts of this clonotype. The chain is built from TRBV16 and TRBJ1-5, with D uncertain. The CDR3 is 14 residues long. Germline loops: CDR1 KGHSY, CDR2 FQNENV. The ends were cut back, 4 bases at V and 5 bases at J, with 12 bases in the middle. The CDR3 DNA reads TGTGCCAGCAGCCGAAATTCGGCGGATCAGCCCCAGCATTTT. Its translation is CASSRNSADQPQHF.

Only a few counts were recorded for this clonotype. The J gene is TRBJ2-3, the V gene TRBV2, with 11 nucleotides matching TRBD1. V shed 11 bases and J 6 bases; nucleotides not matched to a gene: 10. This CDR3 spans 14 amino acids. CDR1 and CDR2 (germline): SNHLY, FYNNEI. The CDR3 DNA follows: TGTGCCTCAAGCCGGGACAGGGGGTATGATACGCAGTATTTT. It is translated as CASSRDRGYDTQYF.

This clonotype was counted many times. The rearrangement joins TRBV28 to TRBJ2-1, with 9 bases matching TRBD2. The CDR3 spans 15 residues. In germline, CDR1 is MDHEN, CDR2 SYDVKM. V lost 8 bases, J lost 0 bases, and 5 bases stayed unmatched. The CDR3 spells CASGLAGSSYNEQFF. The CDR3 DNA sequence: TGTGCCAGCGGGCTAGCGGGGAGCTCCTACAATGAGCAGTTCTTC. Full variable domain (missing parts from reference TRBV28 and TRBJ2-1): DVKVTQSSRYLVKRTGEKVFLECVQDMDHENMFWYRQDPGLGLRLIYFSYDVKMKEKGDIPEGYSVSREKKERFSLILESASTNQTSMYLCASGLAGSSYNEQFFGPGTRLTVL.

This clonotype was seen only a few times. This sequence joins TRBV7-2 and TRBJ2-7, with 8 positions matching TRBD2. The V gene's germline CDR1 is SGHTA and CDR2 FQGNSA. The CDR3 has 15 residues. Trimming took 1 base from V and 6 from J; bases not matched to a gene: 8. In DNA form, the CDR3 reads TGTGCCAGCAGCTTAGATCGGGGGGGCCTTTTCGAGCAGTACTTC. Translation gives CASSLDRGGLFEQYF.

The table lists this clonotype with a few counts. The chain employs TRBV12-3 or TRBV12-4 and TRBJ2-1; 7 nucleotides match TRBD1. V lost 6 bases, J lost 8 bases, and 7 bases stayed unmatched. The CDR3 has 13 amino acids. The CDR3 DNA reads as TGTGCCAGCAGCTTTGACAGGGCGGATGAGCAGTTCTTC. It is translated as CASSFDRADEQFF.

This clonotype showed up just a few times. V gene TRBV11-2 combines with J gene TRBJ2-7, with TRBD2 matching 10 bases. The V gene end was trimmed by 6 bases and the J gene end by 4 bases; junction bases not matched to a gene: 12. Germline assignment: CDR1 SGHAT and CDR2 FQNNGV. The CDR3 runs 16 residues. CDR3 DNA: TGTGCCAGCAGTCTTCTTATAGCGGGGGGTCTTTACGAGCAGTACTTC. It encodes CASSLLIAGGLYEQYF.

This clonotype was counted a few times. V gene TRBV12-5 combines with J gene TRBJ2-7; D is perhaps TRBD1 (6 bases). Germline V gene sequence: CDR1 LGHNT, CDR2 FRNRAP. The CDR3 contains 14 residues. V was trimmed by 3 bases and J by 5 bases, leaving 14 bases between them. DNA for the CDR3: TGTGCTAGTGGTTTAGGGCAGGGGAGAAACGAGCAGTACTTC. It specifies CASGLGQGRNEQYF.

This clonotype was recorded a few times. The rearrangement uses TRBV2 and TRBJ2-2; 7 positions agree with TRBD1. CDR1 is SNHLY, CDR2 FYNNEI, per germline. V dropped 4 bases and J dropped 4; count of bases not matched to a gene: 6. This CDR3 comprises 15 residues. This chain's CDR3 is CASSVIGGSTGELFF. CDR3 DNA: TGTGCCAGCAGTGTTATAGGGGGCTCCACCGGGGAGCTGTTTTTT.

This clonotype was counted a few times. The chain recombines TRBV7-9 with TRBJ2-5; D perhaps matches TRBD2 (7 bases). This CDR3 has 15 amino acids. Germline V lookup: CDR1 SEHNR, CDR2 FQNEAQ (reference sequence). The germline V and J ends were trimmed by 5 bases and 2 bases, with 15 bases remaining between them. CDR3 sequence: CASSQTRGGQETQYF. CDR3 DNA: TGTGCCAGCAGCCAGACGAGGGGGGGACAAGAGACCCAGTACTTC.

The chain links TRBV12-3 or TRBV12-4 to TRBJ2-5; 13 nucleotides match TRBD2. This CDR3 is 15 amino acids long. The J segment lost 4 bases and the V segment lost 6 bases, leaving 5 bases of the junction unmatched. CDR3: CASSSTSGGGETQYF. The CDR3 coding sequence is TGTGCCAGCAGCTCTACTAGCGGGGGGGGAGAGACCCAGTACTTC.

This clonotype came up a few times. The gene calls are TRBV4-3 and TRBJ1-2, with 8 bases lining up with TRBD1. Germline V lookup: CDR1 LGHNA, CDR2 YSLEER. Losses at the gene ends were 4 bases for V and 0 bases for J; bases not matched to a gene: 4. CDR3 length: 15 amino acids. The CDR3 region has the DNA TGCGCCAGCAGCCCGGACAGGGCAACTAACTATGGCTACACCTTC. This codes for CASSPDRATNYGYTF.

This clonotype was seen only a few times. The gene calls are TRBV24-1 and TRBJ2-6; D is unresolved. CDR1 is KGHDR, CDR2 SFDVKD, per germline. Trimming took off 0 bases at V and 4 bases at J, with 9 bases between the two ends. This CDR3 is 16 amino acids long. Here the CDR3 reads CATSDLQVSGANVLTF. In nucleotides, the CDR3 is TGTGCCACCAGTGATTTGCAGGTCTCCGGGGCCAACGTCCTGACTTTC.

This clonotype appeared many times. The chain carries TRBV3-1 and TRBJ2-7; D is unclear. The CDR3 consists of 11 residues. Between the trimmed V and J ends, which lost 4 bases and 6 bases, there was a span of 7 bases. Germline values: CDR1 LGHDT, CDR2 YNNKEL (reference sequence). The CDR3 DNA reads TGTGCCAGCAGCCGCGGCACCGAGCAGTACTTC. Translating it yields CASSRGTEQYF.

Only a few counts were recorded for this clonotype. This chain connects TRBV19 to TRBJ2-3, with a tentative D call TRBD2 (6 bases). CDR3 size: 13 residues. The V gene lost 8 bases and the J gene lost 6 bases, with 15 bases spanning the gap. Looked up from germline, CDR1 is LNHDA and CDR2 is SQIVND (reference sequence). CDR3 amino acids: CASGDSRGDTQYF. As DNA, the CDR3 is TGTGCCAGTGGGGACTCGCGTGGGGATACGCAGTATTTT.

This clonotype was recorded a few times. The V call is TRBV12-3 or TRBV12-4, the J call TRBJ2-7; 11 bases are shared with TRBD2. This CDR3 comprises 15 residues. The V gene end was trimmed by 6 bases and the J gene end by 5 bases; junction bases not matched to a gene: 9. The DNA of the CDR3 is TGTGCCAGCAGACTAGCGGGAGTGCCCACCCACGAGCAGTACTTC. It codes for CASRLAGVPTHEQYF.

The rearrangement uses TRBV5-1 and TRBJ2-2; TRBD2 is a possible D gene (5 bases). The CDR3 extends over 16 amino acids. Germline-derived CDR1 and CDR2 are SGHRS and YFSETQ. Deletions cut 4 bases from V and 3 bases from J, with 16 bases between. CDR3 DNA sequence: TGCGCCAGCAGCAAAGGTGGCGGGCACCACACCGGGGAGCTGTTTTTT. The encoded protein is CASSKGGGHHTGELFF.

This clonotype was found many times. This rearrangement joins TRBV29-1 to TRBJ1-1; a possible D gene is TRBD1 (6 bases). CDR1 SQVTM and CDR2 ANQGSEA come from the germline V gene. The V and J ends lost 3 bases and 4 bases respectively, with 15 bases between them. This CDR3 comprises 14 residues. The CDR3 DNA sequence: TGCAGCGTTGACCCCACAGGGTCGGTCACTGAAGCTTTCTTT. It is translated as CSVDPTGSVTEAFF.

This clonotype occurred many times. The chain uses TRBV28 and TRBJ2-5; 7 positions agree with TRBD2. There are 14 residues in the CDR3. V lost 3 bases, J lost 4 bases, and 5 bases stayed unmatched. The germline gives CDR1 MDHEN, CDR2 SYDVKM. The CDR3 is CASSFTGGSETQYF. The CDR3 DNA follows: TGTGCCAGCAGTTTTACGGGGGGATCAGAGACCCAGTACTTC.